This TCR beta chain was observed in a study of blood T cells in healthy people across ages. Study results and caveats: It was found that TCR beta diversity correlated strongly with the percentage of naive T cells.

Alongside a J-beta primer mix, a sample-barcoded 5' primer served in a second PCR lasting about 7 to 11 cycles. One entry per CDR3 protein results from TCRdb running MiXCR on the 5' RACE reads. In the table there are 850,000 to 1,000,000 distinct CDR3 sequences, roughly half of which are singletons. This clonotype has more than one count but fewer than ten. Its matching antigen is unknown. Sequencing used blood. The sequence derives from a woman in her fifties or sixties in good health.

The CDR3 coding sequence is TGTGCCAGCACCTTAGCGGGATCTGCCTACGAGCAGTACTTC. Its protein product is CASTLAGSAYEQYF. This sequence joins TRBV12-3 or TRBV12-4 and TRBJ2-7; 8 nucleotides line up with TRBD2. This CDR3 spans 14 amino acids. The J segment lost 2 bases and the V segment lost 7 bases, leaving 7 bases of the junction unmatched.